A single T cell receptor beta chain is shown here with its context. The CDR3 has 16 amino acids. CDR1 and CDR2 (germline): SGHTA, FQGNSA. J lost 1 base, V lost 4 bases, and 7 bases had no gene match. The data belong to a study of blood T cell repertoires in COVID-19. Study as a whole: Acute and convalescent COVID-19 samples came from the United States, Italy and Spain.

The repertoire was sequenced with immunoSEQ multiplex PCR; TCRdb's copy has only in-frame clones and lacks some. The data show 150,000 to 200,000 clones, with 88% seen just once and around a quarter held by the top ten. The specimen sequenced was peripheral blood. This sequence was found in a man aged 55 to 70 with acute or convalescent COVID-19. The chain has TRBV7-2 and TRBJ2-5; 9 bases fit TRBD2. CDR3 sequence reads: CASSWGAGGLQETQYF. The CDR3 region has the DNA TGTGCCAGCAGCTGGGGGGCGGGAGGGCTCCAAGAGACCCAGTACTTC.